This T cell receptor (beta chain) was observed in a study of T-cell reconstitution after alpha-beta-depleted transplantation in children. Library preparation (for TCRbeta) was performed with unique molecular identifiers. TCRdb used MiXCR to reprocess the PCR reads, holding one entry per CDR3 protein. The sample has approximately 270,000 distinct CDR3 sequences; 9.9% are singletons. With 1 base clipped from V and 3 bases from J, the junction kept 3 bases outside the gene matches. Germline CDR1 is SEHNR and CDR2 is FQNEAQ (reference sequence). The CDR3 sequence is 14 residues long. This clonotype was obtained from a human donor who donated a stem cell graft to a child with SCID. The V call is TRBV7-9, the J call TRBJ2-7; 7 positions match TRBD2. Sample: PBMCs from the stem cell graft donor, taken from the stem cell graft. The CDR3 region is CASSLVGLGYEQYF. The CDR3 bases are TGTGCCAGCAGCTTAGTTGGACTAGGCTACGAGCAGTACTTC.